This paragraph covers one T cell receptor (beta chain) sequence. Other DNA sequences of this sample code for an identical CDR3. The data belong to a study of blood T cell repertoires in COVID-19. Looking at the study overall: The origin of the acute and convalescent COVID-19 samples was the United States, Italy and Spain. From T cells, B-cell-depleted T cells, or PBMCs came the material, which was cDNA or gDNA.

Germline CDR1 and CDR2: LGHDT and YNNKEL (reference sequence). V was pared by 3 bases and J by 3 bases, with 3 bases between. CDR3 size: 11 residues. In the authors' methods: Reference gene primer amplification yielded estimated nucleated cell counts. TCRdb keeps only in-frame clones here, not all; method: immunoSEQ multiplex PCR. V and J calls and clone size are as listed in that table; D and trimming were resolved from the DNA. Here the sample spans 110,000 to 150,000 clones, roughly 79% being singletons. The rearrangement uses TRBV3-1 (or the pseudogene TRBV3-2) and TRBJ2-7; D remains unclear. This TCR came from a man between 45 and 60 years old with active or convalescent COVID-19. The material sequenced was peripheral blood. CDR3: CASSQYYEQYF. The CDR3 nucleotides read TGTGCCAGCAGCCAGTACTACGAGCAGTACTTC.